These T cell receptor beta chains were read from a single sample in a study of control samples from healthy donors and cancer patients. The table came from immunoSEQ multiplex PCR; TCRdb's copy has only in-frame clones and leaves some out. The sample lists approximately 97,000 clones, 70% to 90% occurring once. The sequenced material came from blood. Source of these receptors: a man aged 30-40 years in good health. Both conserved end residues are part of each CDR3. The D gene is left open where the match is weak. Some rows have no size entry. The others give once, few or many, or a class for an expanded clone.

D gene	V gene	J gene	clone size	CDR3 DNA	CDR3 protein
TRBD1	TRBV3-1/TRBV3-2	TRBJ2-5	-	TGTGCCAGCAGCCAAGATGTAACAGGGGGACAGACCCAGTACTTC	CASSQDVTGGQTQYF
-	TRBV4-1	TRBJ1-6	-	TGCGCCAGCAGCCAAGATAAAGAGGCCTATAATTCACCCCTCCACTTT	CASSQDKEAYNSPLHF
TRBD1	TRBV25-1	TRBJ1-4	-	TGTGCCAGCAAACCACAGGGGTCCGGTAATGAAAAACTGTTTTTT	CASKPQGSGNEKLFF
-	TRBV2	TRBJ2-7	-	TGTGCCAGCAATTTTAGGGGCTCCTACGAGCAGTACTTC	CASNFRGSYEQYF
-	TRBV19	TRBJ2-3	-	TGTGCCAGTAGTCAGGGAACAGATACGCAGTATTTT	CASSQGTDTQYF
-	TRBV27	TRBJ1-2	-	TGTGCCAGCAGTATGGGAGACAGGCCTTATGGCTACACCTTC	CASSMGDRPYGYTF
-	TRBV13	TRBJ1-4	-	TGTGCCAGCAGCTTACGAGGGACTACCGGTGAAAAACTGTTTTTT	CASSLRGTTGEKLFF
TRBD2	TRBV29-1	TRBJ2-7	-	TGCAGCGTTGATCAGATAGCGGGGGGTTTCTCCTACGAGCAGTACTTC	CSVDQIAGGFSYEQYF
-	TRBV11-1	TRBJ1-3	-	TGTGCCAGCAGCTTATCTACATCGCTTCAAAACACCATATATTTT	CASSLSTSLQNTIYF
-	TRBV30	TRBJ1-1	-	TGTGCCTGGAACGGACCGTGGCCTGAAGCTTTCTTT	CAWNGPWPEAFF
-	TRBV7-2	TRBJ2-5	-	TGTGCCAGCAGCTTAGGGTTAAGACGGGGTCCCGAAGAGACCCAGTACTTC	CASSLGLRRGPEETQYF
-	TRBV6-5	TRBJ2-5	-	TGTGCCAGCAGCCGGGGTGGAGAGACCCAGTACTTC	CASSRGGETQYF
-	TRBV7-9	TRBJ2-7	once	TGTGCCAGCAGCTTAGACTCTAGGGACACAAGCTCCTACGAGCAGTACTTC	CASSLDSRDTSSYEQYF
-	TRBV12-3/TRBV12-4	TRBJ2-5	-	TGTGCCAGCAGTTTAGGGGAGACCCAGTACTTC	CASSLGETQYF
-	TRBV6-5	TRBJ1-5	-	TGTGCCAGCAGTTCCCCGGGGGACAATCAGCCCCAGCATTTT	CASSSPGDNQPQHF
-	TRBV29-1	TRBJ1-2	few	TGCAGCGTTGATGGTGACGGGAGAAGTACTAACTATGGCTACACCTTC	CSVDGDGRSTNYGYTF
-	TRBV5-6	TRBJ1-2	-	TGTGCCAGCAGAAAACAGGGTGGCTACACCTTC	CASRKQGGYTF
-	TRBV28	TRBJ1-1	-	TGTGCCAGCAGCCCCCACTCAGGTTCCACTGAAGCTTTCTTT	CASSPHSGSTEAFF
TRBD1	TRBV11-3	TRBJ1-5	-	TGTGCCAGCAGCTTACTTAACCGGGTAAAGGGGGCACGGAGCAATCAGCCCCAGCATTTT	CASSLLNRVKGARSNQPQHF
-	TRBV30	TRBJ1-2	-	TGTGCCTGGAGTGTGGGGGCGGGGGGCTACACCTTC	CAWSVGAGGYTF
TRBD1	TRBV7-9	TRBJ2-5	-	TGTGCCAGCAGACAGGGGGCTGGGGAGACCCAGTACTTC	CASRQGAGETQYF
TRBD1	TRBV13	TRBJ1-1	-	TGTGCCAGCAGCTTCCGAGGGACAGCCACAACTGAAGCTTTCTTT	CASSFRGTATTEAFF
-	TRBV29-1	TRBJ1-1	-	TGCAGCGTTCTTCCGGGGGTGACTGAAGCTTTCTTT	CSVLPGVTEAFF
-	TRBV6-1	TRBJ1-1	-	TGTGCCAGCAGTGAACGGAGGGGAGGCACTGAAGCTTTCTTT	CASSERRGGTEAFF
TRBD1	TRBV28	TRBJ1-4	once	TGTGCCAGCAGCCCTAACCCCGGGACAGGGAGCACTAATGAAAAACTGTTTTTT	CASSPNPGTGSTNEKLFF
TRBD1	TRBV14	TRBJ2-2	-	TGTGCCAGCAGCCTTATACGACGGACAGGGGGCGGTACCGGAGAGCTGTTTTTT	CASSLIRRTGGGTGELFF
TRBD1	TRBV5-1	TRBJ1-5	-	TGCGCCAGCAGCTTGGGGGCAGGGGGTGGCAATCAGCCCCAGCATTTT	CASSLGAGGGNQPQHF
-	TRBV5-6	TRBJ1-2	-	TGTGCCAGCAGCTTGACCGGGCCTAACTATGGCTACACCTTC	CASSLTGPNYGYTF
-	TRBV5-1	TRBJ1-5	-	TGCGCCAGCAGCTTGGAGGCAGGGAGCGGGCAGCCCCAGCATTTT	CASSLEAGSGQPQHF
TRBD1	TRBV29-1	TRBJ1-5	few	TGCAGCGTTGCAGACAGGGCTGGGAGCAATCAGCCCCAGCATTTT	CSVADRAGSNQPQHF
TRBD1	TRBV5-4	TRBJ2-1	-	TGTGCCAGCAGCTTGGACAGGGGGACCTACAATGAGCAGTTCTTC	CASSLDRGTYNEQFF
-	TRBV7-2	TRBJ1-1	-	TGTGCCAGCAGCTTAGAGGGGGTTGAAGCTTTCTTT	CASSLEGVEAFF
-	TRBV12-3/TRBV12-4	TRBJ1-2	-	TGTGCCAGCAGCCTAGCTGCTAACTATGGCTACACCTTC	CASSLAANYGYTF
TRBD1	TRBV11-2	TRBJ2-2	-	TGTGCCAGCAGTAAGGAGGGACAGGGGGCAAACACCGGGGAGCTGTTTTTT	CASSKEGQGANTGELFF
-	TRBV19	TRBJ2-5	-	TGTGCCAGTAGTATCTCAGGGCGGGAGACCCAGTACTTC	CASSISGRETQYF